The following is a TCR beta chain sequence with its context. Trimming removed 5 bases from V and 2 bases from J, with 10 bases in between. CDR3 size: 13 residues. The germline CDR1 and CDR2 sequences are SNHLY and FYNNEI. Clones were read by immunoSEQ multiplex PCR, and TCRdb kept only the in-frame ones, dropping some. Of 700,000 or so clones in the sample, 70% to 90% were seen once. The data were obtained in a study of shared T cell receptors in the human thymus. This sample was also put to use in a study of human thymus T cells. Per that paper: Resections that were taken during corrective heart surgery supplied the thymus tissue.

Specimen: thymocytes. The V and J genes are TRBV2 and TRBJ2-7; the D gene is possibly TRBD1 (5 bases). The TCR sequence derives from a girl less than two years old with a congenital heart defect. CDR3 residues: CASSSDRAYEQYF. The CDR3 coding sequence is TGTGCCAGCAGTTCTGACAGAGCCTACGAGCAGTACTTC. The full variable domain, completed using reference TRBV2 and TRBJ2-7, is EPEVTQTPSHQVTQMGQEVILRCVPISNHLYFYWYRQILGQKVEFLVSFYNNEISEKSEIFDDQFSVERPDGSNFTLKIRSTKLEDSAMYFCASSSDRAYEQYFGPGTRLTVT.